The clone carrying this T cell receptor beta chain came up once. Its matching antigen is unknown. Repertoires were generated with immunoSEQ multiplex PCR, while TCRdb's copy carries only in-frame clones and drops some. The sample records around 11,000 clones, roughly 89% being singletons. The source of the sample is a study of Tregs in tolerant kidney transplant recipients. Study background: Recipient Tregs were cultured approximately 17 days with activated donor B cells and IL-2.

The germline V and J ends were trimmed by 1 base and 4 bases, with 20 bases remaining between them. This CDR3 has 18 residues. From germline, CDR1 is MGHDK and CDR2 SYGVNS. The receptor was isolated from a human patient who received a combined kidney and bone marrow transplant. The input for sequencing was Tregs from blood cultured with allogeneic cells, taken before the transplant. The rearrangement joins TRBV25-1 to TRBJ2-1, with D perhaps TRBD2 (7 bases). The CDR3 protein is CASSESLRGGQRYNEQFF. The CDR3 DNA follows: TGTGCCAGCAGTGAATCCCTCCGCGGGGGACAACGATACAATGAGCAGTTCTTC.